The source of this T cell receptor (beta chain) is a study of graft-versus-host responses after intestinal transplantation. Study context: All recipients were transplanted with multivisceral, liver-intestinal, or isolated intestinal grafts. The study gave all recipients anti-thymocyte globulin induction, then tacrolimus and steroids for roughly 3 years.

TCRdb's copy holds only in-frame clones and misses some; the assay was immunoSEQ multiplex PCR. The sample carries more than 100,000 clones, about 95% recorded once. The study, taken as a whole, reports: High graft-versus-host to host-versus-graft T cell clonal ratios marked allografts of patients with graft-donor macrochimerism. Some GvH clones were seen earlier in gut or blood, suggesting intestinal origin.

Turning to this clone: The antigen is undetermined.

The sequenced sample was unstimulated CD8+ T cells sorted from spleen or lymph node cells, obtained before intestinal transplant. The sequence was obtained from a human donor who received an intestinal transplant.

The CDR3 is CASSPRASGAGELFF. The DNA for the CDR3 is TGTGCCAGCAGCCCGCGGGCTAGCGGGGCCGGGGAGCTGTTTTTT. The chain uses TRBV7-8 and TRBJ2-2, with 9 bases matching TRBD2. CDR1 and CDR2 from the germline V gene are SGHVS and FQNEAQ. The CDR3 is 15 residues long. V shed 5 bases, J shed 6 bases, and the junction held 7 bases outside the gene matches.